Listed below are T cell receptor beta chains from one sample, sequenced in a study of blood T cell repertoires in COVID-19. Libraries were prepared by immunoSEQ multiplex PCR; TCRdb keeps only in-frame clonotypes and omits some of them. This sample yields approximately 140,000 clones, of which around 84% are seen a single time; roughly 2.2% belongs to the top ten. The sample was PBMCs or T cells enriched from blood (not recorded which). The receptors shown here come from a man aged 35 to 55 with acute COVID-19. CDR3s include the opening cysteine and the closing phenylalanine or tryptophan.

cdr3_length: 17
v_call: TRBV6-1
cdr3_aa: CASSAGTVSYYNSPLHF

cdr3_length: 14
v_call: TRBV6-5
cdr3_aa: CASRPQPGGETQYF

cdr3_length: 17
v_call: TRBV9
cdr3_aa: CASSLAGESSGANVLTF

cdr3_length: 16
v_call: TRBV6-1
cdr3_aa: CASSVVRGTGNQPQHF

cdr3_length: 12
v_call: TRBV29-1
cdr3_aa: CSVEGPVYGYTF

cdr3_length: 14
v_call: TRBV5-1
cdr3_aa: CASSLGPSSYEQYF

cdr3_length: 13
v_call: TRBV18
cdr3_aa: CASSPRPGSEQYF

cdr3_length: 14
v_call: TRBV10-3
cdr3_aa: CAISDLAGESEQYF

cdr3_length: 14
v_call: TRBV27
cdr3_aa: CASSFQGATYEQYF

cdr3_length: 14
v_call: TRBV7-9
cdr3_aa: CASSTSGISYEQYF

cdr3_length: 16
v_call: TRBV6-6
cdr3_aa: CASSHLNPTGVYGYTF

cdr3_length: 13
v_call: TRBV10-1
cdr3_aa: CASSRGDQETQYF